The sequence of this T cell receptor beta chain was determined in a study of blood T cell repertoires in COVID-19 (dated by TCRdb to about 2020). Background on the whole study: Samples covering the acute and convalescent phases of COVID-19 were provided by collaborators in the United States, Italy and Spain. The prospective study material was composed of cDNA or gDNA derived from T cells, B-cell-depleted T cells, or PBMCs. The dataset comprised deeply sampled blood TCRbeta repertoires from subjects exposed to, actively infected with, or recovered from COVID-19. The repertoires were released in a freely available public database intended as a resource for research on the immune response to SARS-CoV-2. Samples came from the ongoing ImmuneRACE study (first 160 participants) plus 1,254 subjects from 6 global collaborators. The sample metadata nearly always contained a de-identified subject ID, COVID-19 status, age in years and sex. Where available, HLA class I and class II types were obtained from metadata supplied by the sample provider rather than from assay-based typing.

Remarks on this clone: Its recognized antigen is unknown. It has no much larger one-base neighbor in the sample; base qualities were not kept.

TCRbeta CDR3 regions were amplified from genomic DNA using the immunoSEQ Assay, a bias-controlled multiplex PCR. Under the source paper's analysis protocol: The number of nucleated cells in each sample was estimated from the amplification of reference gene primers within the assay. Sequence reads were collapsed and filtered to measure the absolute abundance of every unique TCRbeta CDR3 rearrangement. For each sample, productive Simpson clonality was calculated as the square root of Simpson's diversity index over productive rearrangements. Here the immuneACCESS table is served through TCRdb, limited to in-frame sequences with V and J called. Missing clones are a known gap in these copies; in checked studies unresolved V genes cover under half, and the rest lacks a known reason. V and J calls and clone size are copied from that table; D and trimming were computed from the DNA. The sample yields roughly 180,000 clones; 81% were counted once. The ten largest clones capture around 11% of the sample.

One collaborating source in Seattle enrolled patients during active infection and followed them longitudinally through the course of disease. Collaborating institutions collected whole blood in K2EDTA tubes following their own protocols. Collaborator samples were shipped for TCRbeta analysis as frozen whole blood, isolated PBMCs, or DNA extracted from either sample type. Trimming takes 0 bases from V and 0 bases from J, and the germline ends sit 9 bases apart. CDR1 and CDR2, per the germline V gene, are MRHNA and SNTAGT. The CDR3, from cysteine to phenylalanine, totals 16 residues. Of the read, only the CDR3 DNA is kept; its 48 bases are in frame from base 1. General conclusions and limits of the study: How much clinical and demographic metadata was included differed by source and by participant, and the metadata was provided uncurated.

The sequence is built from TRBV6-4 and TRBJ2-1; the D gene remains uncertain. Sequenced material: peripheral blood. The receptor was derived from a woman of 80 years or more with COVID-19, enrolled during active disease. The nucleotide sequence reads as follows: TGTGCCAGCAGTGACTCGTTGACACACTCCTACAATGAGCAGTTCTTC. This sequence encodes CASSDSLTHSYNEQFF.